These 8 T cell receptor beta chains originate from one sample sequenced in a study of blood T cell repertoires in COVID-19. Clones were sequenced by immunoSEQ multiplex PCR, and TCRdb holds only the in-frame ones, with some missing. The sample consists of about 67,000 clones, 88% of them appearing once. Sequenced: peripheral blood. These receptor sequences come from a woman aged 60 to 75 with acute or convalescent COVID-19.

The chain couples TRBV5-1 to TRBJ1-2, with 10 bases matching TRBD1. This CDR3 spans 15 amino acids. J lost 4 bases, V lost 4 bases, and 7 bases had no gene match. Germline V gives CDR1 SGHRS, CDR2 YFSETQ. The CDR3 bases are TGCGCCAGCAGCCCCACCGGGACAGGGGCCTATGGCTACACCTTC. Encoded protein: CASSPTGTGAYGYTF.

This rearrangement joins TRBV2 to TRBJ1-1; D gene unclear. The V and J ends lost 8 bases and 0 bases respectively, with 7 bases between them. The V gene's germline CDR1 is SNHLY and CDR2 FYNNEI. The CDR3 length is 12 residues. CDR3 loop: CASGRLNTEAFF. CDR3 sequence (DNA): TGTGCCAGCGGCCGCCTGAACACTGAAGCTTTCTTT.

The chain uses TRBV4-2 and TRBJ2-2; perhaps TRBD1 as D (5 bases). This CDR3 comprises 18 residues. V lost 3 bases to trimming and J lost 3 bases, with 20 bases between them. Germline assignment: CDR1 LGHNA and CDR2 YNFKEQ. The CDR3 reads CASSQDMTDLVDTGELFF. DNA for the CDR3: TGTGCCAGCAGCCAGGATATGACAGATTTAGTGGACACCGGGGAGCTGTTTTTT.

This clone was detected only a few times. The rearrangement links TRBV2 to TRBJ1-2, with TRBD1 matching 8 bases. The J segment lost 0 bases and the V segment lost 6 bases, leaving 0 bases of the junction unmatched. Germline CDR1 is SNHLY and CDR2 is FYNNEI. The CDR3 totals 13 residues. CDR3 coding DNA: TGTGCCAGCAGGGACAGGGCTAACTATGGCTACACCTTC. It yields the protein CASRDRANYGYTF.

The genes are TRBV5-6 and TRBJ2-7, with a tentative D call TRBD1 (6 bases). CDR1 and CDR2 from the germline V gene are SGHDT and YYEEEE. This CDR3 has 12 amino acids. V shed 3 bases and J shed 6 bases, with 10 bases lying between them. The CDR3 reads CASSSWGREQYV. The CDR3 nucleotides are TGTGCCAGCAGCTCCTGGGGGCGCGAGCAGTACGTC.

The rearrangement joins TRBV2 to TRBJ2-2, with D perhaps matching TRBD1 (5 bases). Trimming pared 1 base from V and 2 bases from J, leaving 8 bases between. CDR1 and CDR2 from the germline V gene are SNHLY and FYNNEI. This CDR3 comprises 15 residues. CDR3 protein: CASSEGQGNTGELFF. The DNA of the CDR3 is TGTGCCAGCAGTGAAGGGCAGGGTAACACCGGGGAGCTGTTTTTT.

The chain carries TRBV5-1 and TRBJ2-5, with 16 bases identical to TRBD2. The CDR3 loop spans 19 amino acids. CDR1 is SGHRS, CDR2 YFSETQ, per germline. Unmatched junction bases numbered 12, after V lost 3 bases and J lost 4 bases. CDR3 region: CASSSGTSGRARLRETQYF. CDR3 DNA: TGCGCCAGCAGCTCCGGGACTAGCGGGAGGGCCCGGTTGAGAGAGACCCAGTACTTC.

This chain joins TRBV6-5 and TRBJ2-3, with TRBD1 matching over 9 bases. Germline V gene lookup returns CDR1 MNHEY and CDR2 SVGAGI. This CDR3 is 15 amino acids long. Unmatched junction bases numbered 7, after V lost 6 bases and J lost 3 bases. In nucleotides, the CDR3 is TGTGCCAGCAGGGGACAGGGTAGGGGAACAGATACGCAGTATTTT. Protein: CASRGQGRGTDTQYF.